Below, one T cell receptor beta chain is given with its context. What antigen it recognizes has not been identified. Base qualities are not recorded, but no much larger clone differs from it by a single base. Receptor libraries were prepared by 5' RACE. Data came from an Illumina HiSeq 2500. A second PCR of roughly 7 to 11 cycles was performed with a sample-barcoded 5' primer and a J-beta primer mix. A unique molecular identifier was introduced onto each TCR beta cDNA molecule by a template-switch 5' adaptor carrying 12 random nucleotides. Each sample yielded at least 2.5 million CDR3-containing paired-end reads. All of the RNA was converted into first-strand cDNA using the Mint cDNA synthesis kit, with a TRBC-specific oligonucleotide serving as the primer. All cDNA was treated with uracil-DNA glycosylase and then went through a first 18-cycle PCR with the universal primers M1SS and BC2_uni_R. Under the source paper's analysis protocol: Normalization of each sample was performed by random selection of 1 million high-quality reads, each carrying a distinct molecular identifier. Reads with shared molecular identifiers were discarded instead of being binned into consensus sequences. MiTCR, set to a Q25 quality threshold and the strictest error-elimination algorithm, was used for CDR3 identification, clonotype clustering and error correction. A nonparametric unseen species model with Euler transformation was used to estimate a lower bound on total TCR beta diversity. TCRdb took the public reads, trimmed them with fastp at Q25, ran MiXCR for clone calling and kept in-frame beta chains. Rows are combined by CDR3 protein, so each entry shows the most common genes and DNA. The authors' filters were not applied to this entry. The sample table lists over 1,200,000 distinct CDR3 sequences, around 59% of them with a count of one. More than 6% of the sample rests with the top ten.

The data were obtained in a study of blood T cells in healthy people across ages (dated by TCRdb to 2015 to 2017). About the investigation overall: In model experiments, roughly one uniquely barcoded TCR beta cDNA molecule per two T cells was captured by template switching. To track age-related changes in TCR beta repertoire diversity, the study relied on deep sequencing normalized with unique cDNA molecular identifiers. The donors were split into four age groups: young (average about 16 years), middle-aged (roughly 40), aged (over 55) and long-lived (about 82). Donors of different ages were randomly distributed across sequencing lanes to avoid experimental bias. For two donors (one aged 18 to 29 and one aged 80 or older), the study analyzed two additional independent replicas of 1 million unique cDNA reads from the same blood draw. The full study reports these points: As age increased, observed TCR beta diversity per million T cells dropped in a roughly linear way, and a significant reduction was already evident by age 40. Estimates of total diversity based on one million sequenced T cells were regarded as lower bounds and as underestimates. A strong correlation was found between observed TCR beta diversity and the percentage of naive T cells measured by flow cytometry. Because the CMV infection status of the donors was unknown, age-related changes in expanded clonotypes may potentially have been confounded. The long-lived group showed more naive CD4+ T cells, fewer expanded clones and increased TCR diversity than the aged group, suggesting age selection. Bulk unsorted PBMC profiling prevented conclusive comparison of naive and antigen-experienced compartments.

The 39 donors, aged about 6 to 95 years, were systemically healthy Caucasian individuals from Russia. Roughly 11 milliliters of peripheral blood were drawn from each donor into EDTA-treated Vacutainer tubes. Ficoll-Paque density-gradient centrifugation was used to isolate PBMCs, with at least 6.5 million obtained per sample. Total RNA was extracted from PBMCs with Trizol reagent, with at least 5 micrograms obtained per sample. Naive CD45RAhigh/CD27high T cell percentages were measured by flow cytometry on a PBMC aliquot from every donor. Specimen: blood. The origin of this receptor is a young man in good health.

The CDR3 amino acid sequence is: CASSEAFTSATNTGELFF. The DNA sequence reads TGTGCCAGCAGTGAAGCCTTCACTAGCGCCACGAACACCGGGGAGCTGTTTTTT. The receptor chain draws on TRBV2 and TRBJ2-2, with 7 bases matching TRBD2. The CDR3 has 18 amino acids, counting the end cysteine and phenylalanine. The sequence is cut down to CDR3 DNA, 54 bases in frame from base 1. Via the germline V gene, CDR1 is SNHLY and CDR2 FYNNEI. Trimming removed 0 bases from V and 0 bases from J; the gene matches leave 7 bases unexplained.